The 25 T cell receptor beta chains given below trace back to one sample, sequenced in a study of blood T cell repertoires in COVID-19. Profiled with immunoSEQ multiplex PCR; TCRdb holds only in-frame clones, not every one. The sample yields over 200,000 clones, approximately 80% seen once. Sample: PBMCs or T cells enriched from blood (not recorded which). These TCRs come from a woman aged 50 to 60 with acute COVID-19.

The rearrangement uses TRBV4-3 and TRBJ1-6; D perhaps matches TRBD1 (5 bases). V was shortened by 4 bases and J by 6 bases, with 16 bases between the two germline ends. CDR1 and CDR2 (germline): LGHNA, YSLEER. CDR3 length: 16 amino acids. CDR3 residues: CASSPGVGRVNSPLHF. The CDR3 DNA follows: TGCGCCAGCAGCCCGGGGGTTGGCAGGGTTAATTCACCCCTCCACTTT.

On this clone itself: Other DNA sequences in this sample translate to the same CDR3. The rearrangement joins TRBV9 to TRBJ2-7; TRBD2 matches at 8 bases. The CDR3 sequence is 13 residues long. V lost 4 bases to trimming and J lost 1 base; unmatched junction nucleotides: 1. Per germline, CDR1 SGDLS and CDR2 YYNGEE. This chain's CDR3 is CASSRGGSYEQYF. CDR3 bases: TGTGCCAGCAGCCGCGGGGGGTCCTACGAGCAGTACTTC.

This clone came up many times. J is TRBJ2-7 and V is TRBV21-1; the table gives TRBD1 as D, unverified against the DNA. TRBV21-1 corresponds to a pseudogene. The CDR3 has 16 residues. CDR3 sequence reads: CASSRHLRRQTYEQYF. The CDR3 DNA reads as TGTGCCAGCAGCCGCCACCTCCGTAGACAGACCTACGAGCAGTACTTC.

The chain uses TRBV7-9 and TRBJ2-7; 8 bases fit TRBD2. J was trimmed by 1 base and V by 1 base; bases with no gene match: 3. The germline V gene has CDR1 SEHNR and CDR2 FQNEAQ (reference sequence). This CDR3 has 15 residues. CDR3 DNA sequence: TGTGCCAGCAGCTTAGGGACTAGCACGTCCTACGAGCAGTACTTC. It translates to CASSLGTSTSYEQYF.

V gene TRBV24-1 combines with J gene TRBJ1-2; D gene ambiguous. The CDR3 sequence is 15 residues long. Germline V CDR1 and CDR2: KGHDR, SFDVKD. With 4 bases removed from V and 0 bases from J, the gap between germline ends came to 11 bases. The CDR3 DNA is TGTGCCACCAGTGACCACTTCAGCGCTAACTATGGCTACACCTTC. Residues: CATSDHFSANYGYTF.

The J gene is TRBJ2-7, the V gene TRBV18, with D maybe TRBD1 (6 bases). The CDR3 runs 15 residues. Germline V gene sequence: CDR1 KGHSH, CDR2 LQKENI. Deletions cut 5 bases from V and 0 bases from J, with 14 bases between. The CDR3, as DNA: TGTGCCAGCTCATCAACCGGGACAAACTCCTACGAGCAGTACTTC. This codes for CASSSTGTNSYEQYF. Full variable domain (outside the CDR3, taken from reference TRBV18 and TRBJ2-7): NAGVMQNPRHLVRRRGQEARLRCSPMKGHSHVYWYRQLPEEGLKFMVYLQKENIIDESGMPKERFSAEFPKEGPSILRIQQVVRGDSAAYFCASSSTGTNSYEQYFGPGTRLTVT.

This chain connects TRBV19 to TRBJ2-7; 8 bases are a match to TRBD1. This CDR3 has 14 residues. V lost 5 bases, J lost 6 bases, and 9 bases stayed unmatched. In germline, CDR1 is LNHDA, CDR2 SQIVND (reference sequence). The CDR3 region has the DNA TGTGCCAGTAGTCCACAGGGGGGACCCTTCGAGCAGTACTTC. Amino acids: CASSPQGGPFEQYF.

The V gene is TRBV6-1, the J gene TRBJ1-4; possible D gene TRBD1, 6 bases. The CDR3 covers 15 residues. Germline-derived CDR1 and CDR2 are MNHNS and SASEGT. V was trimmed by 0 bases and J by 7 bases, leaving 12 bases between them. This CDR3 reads CASSEAQQGTEKLFF. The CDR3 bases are TGTGCCAGCAGTGAAGCTCAACAGGGAACTGAAAAACTGTTTTTT.

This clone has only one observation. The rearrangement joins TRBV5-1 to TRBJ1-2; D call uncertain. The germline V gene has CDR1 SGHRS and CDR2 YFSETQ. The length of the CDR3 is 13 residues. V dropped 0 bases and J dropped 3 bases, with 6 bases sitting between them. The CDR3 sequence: CASSLDRYYGYTF. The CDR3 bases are TGCGCCAGCAGCTTGGACAGATACTATGGCTACACCTTC.

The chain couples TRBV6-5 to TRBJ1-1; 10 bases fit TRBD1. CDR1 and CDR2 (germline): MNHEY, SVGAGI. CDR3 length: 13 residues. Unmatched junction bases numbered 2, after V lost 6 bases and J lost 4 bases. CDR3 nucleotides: TGTGCCAGCAGGGGGACAGGGGTCACTGAAGCTTTCTTT. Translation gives CASRGTGVTEAFF.

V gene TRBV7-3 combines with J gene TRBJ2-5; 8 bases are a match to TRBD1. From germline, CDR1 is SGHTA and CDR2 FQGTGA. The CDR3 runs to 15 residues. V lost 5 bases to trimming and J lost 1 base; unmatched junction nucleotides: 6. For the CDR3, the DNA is TGTGCCAGCAGCCCCAGGGGGCGGGGCCAAGAGACCCAGTACTTC. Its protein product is CASSPRGRGQETQYF.

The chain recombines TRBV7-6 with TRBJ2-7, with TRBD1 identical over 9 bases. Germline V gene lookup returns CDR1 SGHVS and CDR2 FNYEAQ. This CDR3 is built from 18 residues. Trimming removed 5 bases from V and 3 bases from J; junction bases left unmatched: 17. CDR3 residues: CASSHTPINRGRLYEQYF. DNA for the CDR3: TGTGCCAGCAGCCACACGCCGATAAACAGGGGGCGCCTCTACGAGCAGTACTTC.

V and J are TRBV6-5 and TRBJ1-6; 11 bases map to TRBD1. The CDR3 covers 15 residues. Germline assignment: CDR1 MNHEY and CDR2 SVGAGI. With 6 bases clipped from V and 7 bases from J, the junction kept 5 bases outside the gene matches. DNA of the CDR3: TGTGCCAGCAGGGACAGGGGGCAAGAGAATTCACCCCTCCACTTT. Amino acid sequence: CASRDRGQENSPLHF.

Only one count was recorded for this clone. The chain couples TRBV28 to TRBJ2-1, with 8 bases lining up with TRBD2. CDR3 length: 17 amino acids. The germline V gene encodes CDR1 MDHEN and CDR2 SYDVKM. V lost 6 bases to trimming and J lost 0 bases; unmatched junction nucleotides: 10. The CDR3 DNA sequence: TGTGCCAGCAGCTTCCAAATTAGCGGGGTCTCCTACAATGAGCAGTTCTTC. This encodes CASSFQISGVSYNEQFF.

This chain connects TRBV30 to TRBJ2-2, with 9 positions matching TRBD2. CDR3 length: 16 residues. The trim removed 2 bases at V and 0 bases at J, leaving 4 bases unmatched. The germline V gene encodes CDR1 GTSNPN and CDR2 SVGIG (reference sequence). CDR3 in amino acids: CAWSFLAGPNTGELFF. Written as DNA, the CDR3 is TGTGCCTGGAGTTTTCTAGCGGGACCGAACACCGGGGAGCTGTTTTTT.

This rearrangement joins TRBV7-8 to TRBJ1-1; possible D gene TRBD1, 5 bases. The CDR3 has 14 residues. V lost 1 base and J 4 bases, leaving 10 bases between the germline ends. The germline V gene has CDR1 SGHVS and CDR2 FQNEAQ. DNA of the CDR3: TGTGCCAGCAGCTTAGGGGGGGACGGCACTGAAGCTTTCTTT. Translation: CASSLGGDGTEAFF.

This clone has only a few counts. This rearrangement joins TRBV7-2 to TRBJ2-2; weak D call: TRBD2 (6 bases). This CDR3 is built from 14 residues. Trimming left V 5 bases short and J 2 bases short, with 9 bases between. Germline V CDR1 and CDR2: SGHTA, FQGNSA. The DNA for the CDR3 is TGTGCCAGCAGCCGGGACTTTAACACCGGGGAGCTGTTTTTT. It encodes CASSRDFNTGELFF.

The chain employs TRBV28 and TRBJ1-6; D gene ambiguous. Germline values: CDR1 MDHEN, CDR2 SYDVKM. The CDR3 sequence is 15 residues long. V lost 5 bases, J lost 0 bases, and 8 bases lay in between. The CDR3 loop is CASSPDYSYNSPLHF. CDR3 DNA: TGTGCCAGCAGTCCGGACTACTCCTATAATTCACCCCTCCACTTT.

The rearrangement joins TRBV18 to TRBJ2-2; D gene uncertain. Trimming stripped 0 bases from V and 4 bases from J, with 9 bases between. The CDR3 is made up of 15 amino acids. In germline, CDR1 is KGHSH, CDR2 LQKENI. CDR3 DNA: TGTGCCAGCTCACCACCCGGAACAGCCACCGGGGAGCTGTTTTTT. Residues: CASSPPGTATGELFF.

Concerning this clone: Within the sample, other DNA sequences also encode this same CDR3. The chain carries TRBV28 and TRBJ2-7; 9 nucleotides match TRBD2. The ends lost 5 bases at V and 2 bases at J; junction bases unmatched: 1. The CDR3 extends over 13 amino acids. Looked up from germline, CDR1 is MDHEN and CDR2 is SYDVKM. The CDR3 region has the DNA TGTGCCAGCAGTCTAGCGGGGCCCTACGAGCAGTACTTC. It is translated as CASSLAGPYEQYF.

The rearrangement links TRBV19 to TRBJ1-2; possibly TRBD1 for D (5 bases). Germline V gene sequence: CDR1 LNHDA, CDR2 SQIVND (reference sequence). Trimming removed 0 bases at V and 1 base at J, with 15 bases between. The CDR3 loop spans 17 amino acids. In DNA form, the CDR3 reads TGTGCCAGTAGTATAGATCTATGGACGGGGGTTAACTATGGCTACACCTTC. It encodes CASSIDLWTGVNYGYTF. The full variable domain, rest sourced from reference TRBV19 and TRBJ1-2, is DGGITQSPKYLFRKEGQNVTLSCEQNLNHDAMYWYRQDPGQGLRLIYYSQIVNDFQKGDIAEGYSVSREKKESFPLTVTSAQKNPTAFYLCASSIDLWTGVNYGYTFGSGTRLTVV.

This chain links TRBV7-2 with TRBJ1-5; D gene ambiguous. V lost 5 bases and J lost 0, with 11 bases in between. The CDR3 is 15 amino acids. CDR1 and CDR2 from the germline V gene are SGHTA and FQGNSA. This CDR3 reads CASSQRSNSNQPQHF. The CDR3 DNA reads TGTGCCAGCAGCCAAAGGAGTAATAGCAATCAGCCCCAGCATTTT.

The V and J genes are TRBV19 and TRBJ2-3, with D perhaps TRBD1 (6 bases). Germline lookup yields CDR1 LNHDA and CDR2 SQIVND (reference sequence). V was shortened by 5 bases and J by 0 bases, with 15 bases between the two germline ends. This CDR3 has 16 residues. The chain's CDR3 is CASSGGQKISTDTQYF. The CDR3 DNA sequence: TGTGCCAGTAGTGGAGGACAGAAAATAAGCACAGATACGCAGTATTTT.

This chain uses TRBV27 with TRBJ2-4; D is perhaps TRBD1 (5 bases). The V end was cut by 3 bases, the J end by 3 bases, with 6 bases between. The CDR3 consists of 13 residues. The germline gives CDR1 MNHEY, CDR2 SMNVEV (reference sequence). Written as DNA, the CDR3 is TGTGCCAGCAGTTTGACAGACAAAAACATTCAGTACTTC. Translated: CASSLTDKNIQYF.

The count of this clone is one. CDR3 region: CAWSTGQGIYETQYF. The DNA for the CDR3 is TGTGCCTGGAGTACGGGACAGGGGATATACGAGACCCAGTACTTC. The gene calls are TRBV30 and TRBJ2-5; 10 nucleotides line up with TRBD1. Trimming removed 2 bases from V and 5 bases from J; junction bases left unmatched: 8. The germline gives CDR1 GTSNPN, CDR2 SVGIG (reference sequence). The CDR3 extends over 15 amino acids. Based on the CDR3 plus reference TRBV30 and TRBJ2-5, the full variable domain is SQTIHQWPATLVQPVGSPLSLECTVEGTSNPNLYWYRQAAGRGLQLLFYSVGIGQISSEVPQNLSASRPQDRQFILSSKKLLLSDSGFYLCAWSTGQGIYETQYFGPGTRLLVL.